The clone carrying this T cell receptor (beta chain) occurred once. This CDR3 is 15 amino acids long. Deletions cut 0 bases from V and 5 bases from J, with 13 bases between. The germline gives CDR1 SGHDT, CDR2 YYEEEE. The data belong to a study of blood T cell repertoires in COVID-19. At the level of the study: The United States, Italy and Spain provided the acute and convalescent COVID-19 samples. Sample material is recorded as cDNA or gDNA derived from T cells, B-cell-depleted T cells, or PBMCs.

Profiling relied on immunoSEQ multiplex PCR, and the TCRdb table lists in-frame clones only, not all of them. The profile covers approximately 200,000 clones, with roughly three quarters appearing a single time and 5.5% to 7% taken by the ten largest. Seattle enrolled patients during active infection and tracked them longitudinally. The TCR sequence derives from a woman in her forties with COVID-19, enrolled during active disease. V usage is TRBV5-6 and J usage is TRBJ2-3; D perhaps matches TRBD1 (6 bases). What was sequenced was peripheral blood. CDR3 in amino acids: CASSLGRTGRDTQYF. CDR3 bases: TGTGCCAGCAGCTTGGGAAGAACAGGGAGAGATACGCAGTATTTT.